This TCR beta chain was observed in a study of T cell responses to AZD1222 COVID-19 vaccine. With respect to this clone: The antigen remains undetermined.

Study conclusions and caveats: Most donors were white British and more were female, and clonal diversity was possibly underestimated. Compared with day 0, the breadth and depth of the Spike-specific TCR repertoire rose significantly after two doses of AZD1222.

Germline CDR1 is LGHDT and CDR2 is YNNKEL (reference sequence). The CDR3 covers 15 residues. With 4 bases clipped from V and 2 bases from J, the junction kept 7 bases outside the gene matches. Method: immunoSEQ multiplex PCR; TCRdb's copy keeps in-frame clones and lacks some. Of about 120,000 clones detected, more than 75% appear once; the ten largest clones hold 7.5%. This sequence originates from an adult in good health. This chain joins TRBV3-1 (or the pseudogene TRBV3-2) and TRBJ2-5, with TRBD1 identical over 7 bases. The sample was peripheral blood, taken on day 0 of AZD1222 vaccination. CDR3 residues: CASSPGDRPQETQYF. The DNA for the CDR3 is TGTGCCAGCAGCCCTGGGGACAGACCACAAGAGACCCAGTACTTC.